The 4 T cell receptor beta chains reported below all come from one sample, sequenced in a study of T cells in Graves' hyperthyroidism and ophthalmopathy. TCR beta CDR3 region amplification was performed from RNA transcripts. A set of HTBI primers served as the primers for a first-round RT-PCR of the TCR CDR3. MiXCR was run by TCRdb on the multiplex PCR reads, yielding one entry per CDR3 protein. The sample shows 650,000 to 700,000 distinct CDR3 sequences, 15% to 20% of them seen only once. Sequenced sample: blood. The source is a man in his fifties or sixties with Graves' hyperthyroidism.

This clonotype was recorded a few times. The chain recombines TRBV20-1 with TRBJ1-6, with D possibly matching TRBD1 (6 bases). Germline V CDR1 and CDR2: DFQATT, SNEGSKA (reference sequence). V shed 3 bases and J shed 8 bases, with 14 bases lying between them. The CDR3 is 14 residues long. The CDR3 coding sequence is TGCAGTGCTAGCGACTCCGGGGGCTATTCACCCCTCCACTTT. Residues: CSASDSGGYSPLHF.

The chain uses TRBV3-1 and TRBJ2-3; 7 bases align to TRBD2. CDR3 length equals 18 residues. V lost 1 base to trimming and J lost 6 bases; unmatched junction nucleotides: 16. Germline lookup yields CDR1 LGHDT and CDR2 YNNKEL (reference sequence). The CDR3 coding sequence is TGTGCCAGCAGCCAAGCCCGGCTTCCAACGGGAGGAGGGGATACGCAGTATTTT. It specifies CASSQARLPTGGGDTQYF.

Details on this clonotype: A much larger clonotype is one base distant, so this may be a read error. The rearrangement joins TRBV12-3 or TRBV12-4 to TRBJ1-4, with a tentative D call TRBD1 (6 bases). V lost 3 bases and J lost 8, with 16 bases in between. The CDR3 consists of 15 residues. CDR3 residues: CASSLGQGIEEKLFF. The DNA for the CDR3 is TGTGCCAGCAGTTTGGGGCAGGGGATAGAGGAAAAACTGTTTTTT.

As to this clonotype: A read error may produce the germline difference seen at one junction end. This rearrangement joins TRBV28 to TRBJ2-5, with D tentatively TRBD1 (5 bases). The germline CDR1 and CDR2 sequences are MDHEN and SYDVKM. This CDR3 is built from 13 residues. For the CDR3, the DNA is TGTGGCAGCACAGGCCCGTCCCGTAAGACCCAGTACTTC. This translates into CGSTGPSRKTQYF.